The 4 T cell receptor beta chains reported below all come from one sample, sequenced in a study of T cells expressing NK-cell markers. TCRdb reprocessed the 5' RACE reads and keeps a single row for each CDR3 protein, giving no DNA. The sample shows 550,000 or so distinct CDR3 sequences, and around 3.3% sits with its ten largest clones. Sequences were obtained from blood T cells: a sorted CD56 or NKG2C T cell subset, CD4+ or CD8+ T cells, or bulk PBMC T cells (not recorded which). The receptors were gathered from a man in his late teens or twenties in good health.

The chain employs TRBV4-1 and TRBJ2-1. In germline, CDR1 is MGHRA, CDR2 YSYEKL. The CDR3 contains 15 residues. CDR3 loop: CASSQPETPYNEQFF.

The chain couples TRBV5-1 to TRBJ1-2; the TCRdb D gene call, TRBD1, has no DNA to confirm it. This CDR3 is 17 amino acids long. Looked up from germline, CDR1 is SGHRS and CDR2 is YFSETQ. Here the CDR3 reads CASTLGVAPGRDYGYTF.

The chain combines TRBV7-2 with TRBJ2-2; TCRdb's assignment of TRBD2 cannot be checked, as there is no DNA. This CDR3 comprises 17 residues. Germline V CDR1 and CDR2: SGHTA, FQGNSA. The CDR3 region is CASSPGTSGYYTGELFF.

The chain joins TRBV11-1 to TRBJ2-4; no DNA is available, so the TRBD1 call from TCRdb remains unchecked. Germline-derived CDR1 and CDR2 are SGHAT and FQDESV (reference sequence). The CDR3 is 12 amino acids. The CDR3 region is CASTLVGDIQYF.